The source of this TCR beta chain is a study of tumor-infiltrating lymphocytes in primary liver carcinoma. Turning to the study itself: Surgeons treated the primary liver carcinoma of the patients by surgical resection. Tumors were stage T1-T3 N0M0, about 4.2 to 10 cm across. The study's findings and limits: Tumor top-250-clone fractions significantly exceeded those of blood (p = 0.039).

This clonotype was seen at least ten times. The antigen remains unidentified. Reverse transcription of approximately 500 ng total RNA with a constant-region primer produced TCR beta cDNA. Sequencing libraries for TCR beta derived from three nested multiplex PCR rounds that used slightly modified ARM-PCR. The two initial PCR rounds, roughly 9 cycles each, used TRBV1-TRBV30 forward and C-beta reverse primers. TCRdb redid the calling of the multiplex PCR reads with MiXCR, one entry per CDR3 protein. The repertoire consists of about 200,000 distinct CDR3 sequences, with approximately 64% occurring once and the leading ten covering 7% to 8.5%. Both blood RNA, taken from unsorted whole blood, and germline DNA were extracted. V lost 3 bases, J lost 5 bases, and 7 bases lay in between. The CDR3 totals 12 residues.

The specimen sequenced was peripheral blood. The sequence was collected from a woman aged 55-69 years with primary liver carcinoma and hepatitis B virus infection. V is TRBV12-3 or TRBV12-4 and J is TRBJ1-2, with D possibly being TRBD1 (5 bases). The CDR3 nucleotides read TGTGCCAGCAGTTTGCGGACATATGGCTACACCTTC. Protein sequence: CASSLRTYGYTF.